One sample yielded the 24 T cell receptor beta chains listed below, sequenced in a study of cytomegalovirus exposure and HLA in healthy donors. The PCR contained 60 Vbeta and 13 Jbeta primers. TCRdb keeps only in-frame clones here, not all; method: immunoSEQ multiplex PCR. This table has tens of thousands of clones, roughly 66% appearing once. Sequencing was carried out using PBMCs. The receptors were gathered from a man aged 30 to 45 in good health and CMV-seronegative.

This clone was observed a few times. The J gene is TRBJ2-1, the V gene TRBV6-5; a weak D match, TRBD2 (5 bases). Germline values: CDR1 MNHEY, CDR2 SVGAGI. V dropped 5 bases and J dropped 3 bases, with 14 bases sitting between them. This CDR3 comprises 15 residues. The CDR3 nucleotides read TGTGCCAGCAGTGGCGGCCCCGAGGGCTACAATGAGCAGTTCTTC. Translating gives CASSGGPEGYNEQFF.

Note on this clone: The junction departs from germline at one end; a sequencing error may be responsible. The chain carries TRBV6-1 and TRBJ2-7, with 9 nucleotides matching TRBD1. From germline, CDR1 is MNHNS and CDR2 SASEGT. The length of the CDR3 is 14 residues. As DNA, the CDR3 is TGTGCCAGCAGCGAAGCGGGACAGGGTATCGGGCAGTACTTC. It yields the protein CASSEAGQGIGQYF.

The sample holds a few counts of this clone. V gene TRBV6-4 combines with J gene TRBJ2-1, with TRBD2 identical over 10 bases. V lost 3 bases and J lost 7; bases outside the gene matches: 6. The CDR3 length is 15 residues. Germline assignment: CDR1 MRHNA and CDR2 SNTAGT. CDR3 loop: CASSEGDSGGNEQFF. The DNA for the CDR3 is TGTGCCAGCAGTGAGGGGGATAGCGGGGGGAATGAGCAGTTCTTC.

The chain carries TRBV11-2 and TRBJ2-7; 10 nucleotides align to TRBD2. V was pared by 4 bases and J by 2 bases, with 5 bases of the junction left unmatched. Germline CDR1 reads SGHAT; CDR2 reads FQNNGV. The CDR3 runs 15 residues. Here the CDR3 reads CASSSRLAGTYEQYF. As DNA, the CDR3 is TGTGCCAGCAGCTCACGACTAGCGGGTACCTACGAGCAGTACTTC.

This sequence joins TRBV28 and TRBJ1-1; D call uncertain. Looked up from germline, CDR1 is MDHEN and CDR2 is SYDVKM. This CDR3 is built from 12 residues. V lost 4 bases, J lost 8 bases, and 11 bases lay in between. The CDR3 region has the DNA TGTGCCAGCAGTTGGATTACAGTAGAAGCTTTCTTT. This sequence encodes CASSWITVEAFF.

The chain is built from TRBV2 and TRBJ2-1; 11 nucleotides align to TRBD2. Unmatched junction bases numbered 6, after V lost 3 bases and J lost 5 bases. This CDR3 is 16 amino acids long. Looked up from germline, CDR1 is SNHLY and CDR2 is FYNNEI. CDR3 amino acids: CASSDPLAGENNEQFF. The CDR3 bases are TGTGCCAGCAGTGACCCACTAGCGGGAGAGAACAATGAGCAGTTCTTC.

The chain recombines TRBV27 with TRBJ2-1; D gene unclear. In germline, CDR1 is MNHEY, CDR2 SMNVEV (reference sequence). V lost 6 bases and J lost 5, with 8 bases in between. The CDR3 totals 12 residues. The chain's CDR3 is CASRFLNNEQFF. The CDR3 DNA reads TGTGCCAGCAGGTTCCTAAACAATGAGCAGTTCTTC.

The gene calls are TRBV13 and TRBJ2-7; 8 nucleotides align to TRBD1. The CDR3 loop spans 14 amino acids. The germline V gene has CDR1 PRHDT and CDR2 FYEKMQ (reference sequence). The J segment lost 3 bases and the V segment lost 7 bases, leaving 8 bases of the junction unmatched. The DNA of the CDR3 is TGTGCCAGCACGAGTAACAGGGGGGACTACGAGCAGTACTTC. This gives the protein CASTSNRGDYEQYF. The complete variable domain, with remaining parts taken from reference TRBV13 and TRBJ2-7, reads AAGVIQSPRHLIKEKRETATLKCYPIPRHDTVYWYQQGPGQDPQFLISFYEKMQSDKGSIPDRFSAQQFSDYHSELNMSSLELGDSALYFCASTSNRGDYEQYFGPGTRLTVT.

The chain couples TRBV19 to TRBJ2-1, with TRBD2 matching over 12 bases. The germline CDR1 and CDR2 sequences are LNHDA and SQIVND (reference sequence). This CDR3 spans 18 amino acids. The V and J ends lost 5 bases and 2 bases, in that order; junction bases with no gene match: 10. CDR3 bases: TGTGCCAGTAGTCTAAAACCGGGACTAGCGGGTACCTACAATGAGCAGTTCTTC. It is translated as CASSLKPGLAGTYNEQFF.

V usage is TRBV19 and J usage is TRBJ1-1; no reliable D call. CDR1 LNHDA and CDR2 SQIVND come from the germline V gene (reference sequence). The V and J ends lost 5 bases and 4 bases respectively, with 8 bases between them. CDR3 length: 12 residues. This chain's CDR3 is CASSGSGTEAFF. The CDR3 DNA reads TGTGCCAGTAGTGGGTCAGGCACTGAAGCTTTCTTT.

This sequence joins TRBV6-1 and TRBJ1-2; TRBD1 is a possible D gene (6 bases). V was cut by 7 bases and J by 6 bases, with 15 bases left in between. The V gene's germline CDR1 is MNHNS and CDR2 SASEGT. The CDR3 is 13 residues long. CDR3 residues: CASKTRGGNGYTF. The DNA for the CDR3 is TGTGCCAGCAAGACTCGAGGGGGTAATGGCTACACCTTC.

The J gene is TRBJ1-3, the V gene TRBV10-3, with D unresolved. V lost 4 bases and J lost 0, with 10 bases in between. Germline CDR1 is ENHRY and CDR2 is SYGVKD. This CDR3 is built from 15 residues. CDR3 region: CAISGTQHSGNTIYF. The CDR3 DNA reads as TGTGCCATCAGTGGAACACAACACTCTGGAAACACCATATATTTT.

This clone was detected a few times. This chain uses TRBV28 with TRBJ2-2; 10 positions match TRBD1. In germline, CDR1 is MDHEN, CDR2 SYDVKM. The CDR3 loop spans 19 amino acids. With 8 bases clipped from V and 5 bases from J, the junction kept 20 bases outside the gene matches. CDR3 sequence (DNA): TGTGCCAGCTATAACGGGGACAGGGGCCCTATGGGGGGGACCGGGGAGCTGTTTTTT. It specifies CASYNGDRGPMGGTGELFF.

Worth noting for this clone: Lacking the conserved final phenylalanine or tryptophan, this CDR3 likely reflects a read error. V gene TRBV11-2 combines with J gene TRBJ1-5; D gene unclear. Germline lookup yields CDR1 SGHAT and CDR2 FQNNGV. Trimming shortened V by 0 bases and J by 7 bases, and 10 bases separated the two germline ends. The CDR3 loop spans 14 amino acids. The CDR3 spells CASSLEISGQPQHL. The CDR3 region has the DNA TGTGCCAGCAGCTTAGAGATTAGCGGCCAGCCCCAGCATCTT.

This chain connects TRBV5-1 to TRBJ2-1; the match to TRBD2 covers 9 bases. Germline CDR1 SGHRS, CDR2 YFSETQ. After removal of 1 base from V and 8 bases from J, the junction contained 7 bases not matched to a gene. The CDR3 extends over 15 amino acids. The chain's CDR3 is CASSLLVAGVDEQFF. CDR3 DNA sequence: TGCGCCAGCAGCTTGTTGGTAGCGGGGGTAGATGAGCAGTTCTTC.

The J gene is TRBJ1-3, the V gene TRBV9; weak D call: TRBD1 (5 bases). Deletions cut 2 bases from V and 0 bases from J, with 6 bases between. CDR1 and CDR2 from the germline V gene are SGDLS and YYNGEE. There are 14 residues in the CDR3. The CDR3: CASSVTDSGNTIYF. The CDR3 coding sequence is TGTGCCAGCAGCGTGACAGACTCTGGAAACACCATATATTTT.

The chain recombines TRBV7-3 with TRBJ2-7, with D maybe TRBD1 (6 bases). Germline V gives CDR1 SGHTA, CDR2 FQGTGA. This CDR3 has 16 amino acids. V lost 1 base and J lost 3, with 16 bases in between. This CDR3 is CASSLMGSQGSYEQYF. The CDR3 DNA is TGTGCCAGCAGCTTAATGGGGTCCCAGGGGAGCTACGAGCAGTACTTC. Full variable domain (outside the CDR3, taken from reference TRBV7-3 and TRBJ2-7): GAGVSQTPSNKVTEKGKYVELRCDPISGHTALYWYRQSLGQGPEFLIYFQGTGAADDSGLPNDRFFAVRPEGSVSTLKIQRTERGDSAVYLCASSLMGSQGSYEQYFGPGTRLTVT.

This sequence joins TRBV29-1 and TRBJ2-3; D remains unclear. Trimming removed 8 bases at V and 2 bases at J, with 14 bases between. Germline CDR1 SQVTM, CDR2 ANQGSEA. There are 13 residues in the CDR3. The CDR3 nucleotides are TGCAGCCCCGGTGATCCCTTCACAGATACGCAGTATTTT. Translating gives CSPGDPFTDTQYF.

The CDR3 here is CASSLDGKTGWYEQYF. The CDR3 nucleotides are TGCGCCAGCAGCTTGGACGGGAAAACTGGCTGGTACGAGCAGTACTTC. The chain is built from TRBV5-1 and TRBJ2-7, with D possibly matching TRBD2 (5 bases). Per germline, CDR1 SGHRS and CDR2 YFSETQ. CDR3 length: 16 amino acids. V lost 0 bases to trimming and J lost 4 bases, with 17 bases between them.

There are a few counts of this clone. CDR3 protein: CASSRLDSDLEKLFF. In nucleotides, the CDR3 is TGTGCCAGCAGTAGACTGGACAGCGACCTTGAAAAACTGTTTTTT. The chain is built from TRBV28 and TRBJ1-4, with D perhaps matching TRBD1 (6 bases). The CDR3 contains 15 residues. V was pared by 5 bases and J by 7 bases, with 17 bases between. The V gene's germline CDR1 is MDHEN and CDR2 SYDVKM.

The table lists this clone with a few counts. V is TRBV15 and J is TRBJ1-5; 9 bases match TRBD1. V lost 5 bases and J lost 6; bases outside the gene matches: 5. The length of the CDR3 is 14 residues. In germline, CDR1 is LNHNV, CDR2 YYDKDF (reference sequence). In nucleotides, the CDR3 is TGTGCCACCAGCTACGGACAGGGGATTCAGCCCCAGCATTTT. Translated, it gives CATSYGQGIQPQHF.

The chain recombines TRBV18 with TRBJ1-1, with D unresolved. The germline V gene has CDR1 KGHSH and CDR2 LQKENI. Trimming pared 2 bases from V and 0 bases from J, leaving 10 bases between. The CDR3 runs to 15 residues. As DNA, the CDR3 is TGTGCCAGCTCACCATTGAGCCCTTTGAACACTGAAGCTTTCTTT. Translation gives CASSPLSPLNTEAFF.

The chain joins TRBV7-2 to TRBJ2-2; 11 positions match TRBD2. The germline CDR1 and CDR2 sequences are SGHTA and FQGNSA. This CDR3 comprises 14 residues. The V and J ends lost 5 bases and 5 bases, in that order; junction bases with no gene match: 1. Here the CDR3 reads CASSRTSGTGELFF. The CDR3 DNA reads TGTGCCAGCAGCCGGACTAGCGGGACCGGGGAGCTGTTTTTT. The entire variable domain, with the rest obtained from reference TRBV7-2 and TRBJ2-2, is as follows: GAGVSQSPSNKVTEKGKDVELRCDPISGHTALYWYRQSLGQGLEFLIYFQGNSAPDKSGLPSDRFSAERTGGSVSTLTIQRTQQEDSAVYLCASSRTSGTGELFFGEGSRLTVL.

The chain links TRBV7-9 to TRBJ1-1; D might be TRBD1 (5 bases). The V gene lost 6 bases and the J gene lost 1 base, with 9 bases spanning the gap. CDR1 SEHNR and CDR2 FQNEAQ come from the germline V gene (reference sequence). This CDR3 region has 13 residues. CDR3 coding DNA: TGTGCCAGCAGAACAGGACAGAACACTGAAGCTTTCTTT. This sequence encodes CASRTGQNTEAFF.